This T cell receptor beta chain was retrieved from a study of OX40 agonist ivuxolimab in advanced cancers. Study in general: Antecedent anti-PD-1, anti-PD-L1 or anti-CTLA-4 therapy was permissible, with around 41% having received some.

The CDR3 sequence is 17 residues long. V lost 3 bases and J lost 2; bases outside the gene matches: 11. Germline CDR1 is GTSNPN and CDR2 is SVGIG (reference sequence). A note on this clone: The antigen is undetermined.

Here immunoSEQ multiplex PCR was the method, and the copy in TCRdb shows in-frame clones only, minus some. This table holds tens of thousands of clones, around 89% found once. Study conclusions and caveats: Relative to CD4+ cells, CD8+ T cells on average had more expanded clones.

This chain links TRBV30 with TRBJ2-1; 9 nucleotides agree with TRBD1. The receptor was derived from an adult with an advanced solid tumor such as melanoma, head and neck, liver or kidney cancer. Sequencing used CD4+ or CD8+ T cells sorted from blood, obtained in a trial of the OX40 agonist ivuxolimab. The CDR3 nucleotides are TGTGCCTGGAGCCCCTGGGCGGGGGACAGGGCCTACAATGAGCAGTTCTTC. Translated, it gives CAWSPWAGDRAYNEQFF.